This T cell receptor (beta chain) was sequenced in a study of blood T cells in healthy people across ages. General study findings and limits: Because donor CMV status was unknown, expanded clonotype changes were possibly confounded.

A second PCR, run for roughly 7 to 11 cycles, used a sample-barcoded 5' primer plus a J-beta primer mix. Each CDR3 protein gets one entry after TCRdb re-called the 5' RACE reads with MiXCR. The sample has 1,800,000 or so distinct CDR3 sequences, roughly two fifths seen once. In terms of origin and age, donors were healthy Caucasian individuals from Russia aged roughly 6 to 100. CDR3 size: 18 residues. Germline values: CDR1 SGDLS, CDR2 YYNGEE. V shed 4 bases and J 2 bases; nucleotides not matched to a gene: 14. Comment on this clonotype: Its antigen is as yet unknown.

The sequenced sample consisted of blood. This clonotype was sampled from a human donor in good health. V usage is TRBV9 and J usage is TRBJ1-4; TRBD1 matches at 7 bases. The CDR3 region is CASSLTGTVRDTNEKLFF. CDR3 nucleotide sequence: TGTGCCAGCAGCTTAACCGGGACAGTAAGAGATACTAATGAAAAACTGTTTTTT.